This section outlines one TCR beta chain sequence together with its context. What it binds is not known. Trimming stripped 2 bases from V and 2 bases from J, with 6 bases between. The length of the CDR3 is 13 residues. Germline V gene lookup returns CDR1 MNHEY and CDR2 SVGAGI. The sample originates from a study of response to subunit inactivated influenza vaccine. Notes on the study in general: The authors offered the suggestion that each seasonal influenza vaccination recruits few new T cells.

TCRdb recomputed calls from the RT-PCR reads with MiXCR, one row per CDR3 protein. Among a few hundred thousand distinct CDR3 sequences listed, 21% were seen once. The sequencing here drew on PBMCs from blood, taken less than 22 months after vaccination. The chain combines TRBV6-5 with TRBJ2-5; unclear D gene. This TCR derives from a man aged 45 to 75 who received an inactivated influenza vaccine. CDR3 sequence: CASSYLSQETQYF. The CDR3 DNA reads TGTGCCAGCAGTTACCTCAGTCAAGAGACCCAGTACTTC.